This T cell receptor beta chain emerged from a study of CD8+ T cells in alopecia areata (dated by TCRdb to the late 2010s). Concerning the study at large: Treated patients were enrolled in an open-label pilot trial of oral tofacitinib at 5 to 10 mg twice daily for moderate-to-severe alopecia areata. Patients stayed on tofacitinib for 6 to 18 months and then had 6 months of follow-up off drug so that delayed response and recurrence could be assessed. The study used high-throughput TCRbeta sequencing to examine T cell clonal expansion in alopecia areata, in both the C3H/HeJ mouse model and human patients. Scalp tissue and sorted CD4+ and CD8+ peripheral blood T cells from patchy and totalis/universalis alopecia areata patients and from healthy controls were covered by human TCRbeta sequencing. Patients on tofacitinib were biopsied at baseline and after 4 and 24 weeks of treatment, and several of the patients also had a later scalp biopsy. Scalp clonality was compared among normal scalp (n=4), patchy alopecia areata scalp (n=8), and alopecia totalis/universalis scalp (n=8). RNA was obtained with the PAXgene miRNA kit for fixed scalp, the miRNeasy kit for PBMCs, and the RNeasy kit for mouse skin. immunoSEQ multiplex PCR using 35 Vbeta forward primers and 13 Jbeta reverse primers was used to amplify TCRbeta CDR3 regions. Paper-wide results and their limitations: Lesional scalp, especially in alopecia totalis/universalis, showed higher clonality and more expanded CD8+ clones than normal scalp, suggesting antigenic drive. Shared TCR sequences between patients were less evident than in mice, which may be partly attributable to HLA diversity in the patient population. Scalp TCR repertoire analysis is complicated because resident alphabeta T cells in normal human skin are also sequenced, whereas mouse skin is dominated by gammadelta T cells.

The time point label here, explained by the study, means: baseline before oral tofacitinib. Lesional scalp punch biopsies and peripheral blood were obtained from alopecia areata patients. PBMCs were isolated by density centrifugation and stained for CD3, CD4 and CD8, and CD4+ and CD8+ T cells were sorted on a FACSAria. There are 12 amino acids in the CDR3, from cysteine to phenylalanine inclusive. Of all the DNA, just the CDR3 is kept, 36 bases in frame from base 1. CDR1 and CDR2 are drawn from the germline V gene (reference sequence): LNHNV, YYDKDF. The trim is 0 bases for V and 9 bases for J, with a gap of 8 bases between the germline ends. This clone was seen only a few times. Its antigen is not yet known. Base qualities were left out, and no much larger clone turns up one base away. Library method: the immunoSEQ multiplex PCR assay. To provide template for TCR sequencing, every sample had RNA extracted and reverse transcribed into cDNA. SuperScript III was used to make first-strand cDNA, primed with a 2:1 mix of oligo-dT and random hexamers. A synthetic immune receptor repertoire was used to gauge amplification bias, and whatever bias remained was removed computationally. The authors processed their data as follows. After raw reads were preprocessed to remove errors, the CDR3 was defined following IMGT conventions as running from the conserved cysteine to phenylalanine. Clonality was computed by normalizing Shannon entropy by log2 of the number of productive unique TCRs and subtracting the result from 1. Whether each scalp clone was CD4 or CD8 was inferred by checking scalp TCRbeta sequences against the CD4 and CD8 repertoires from sorted blood. As stored in TCRdb, this immuneACCESS dataset retains in-frame rearrangements with V and J assigned. A fraction of the clones does not appear; measured against another copy, unresolved V genes explain less than half of the discrepancy, and the remainder lacks a known reason. From that table come the V and J calls and clone size; the DNA was used to work out D and trimming. For this sample there are more than 200,000 clones; roughly two thirds appear just once. The ten largest clonotypes hold approximately 1.2% of the sample.

Sequenced here: CD4+ T cells sorted from blood, sampled at week 0. The rearranged segments are TRBV15 and TRBJ2-5, with an unclear D gene assignment. The receptor was isolated from a human donor with alopecia areata. The nucleotide sequence is TGTGCCACCAGCAGAGATTATGGGCCCCAGTACTTC. This translates into CATSRDYGPQYF.